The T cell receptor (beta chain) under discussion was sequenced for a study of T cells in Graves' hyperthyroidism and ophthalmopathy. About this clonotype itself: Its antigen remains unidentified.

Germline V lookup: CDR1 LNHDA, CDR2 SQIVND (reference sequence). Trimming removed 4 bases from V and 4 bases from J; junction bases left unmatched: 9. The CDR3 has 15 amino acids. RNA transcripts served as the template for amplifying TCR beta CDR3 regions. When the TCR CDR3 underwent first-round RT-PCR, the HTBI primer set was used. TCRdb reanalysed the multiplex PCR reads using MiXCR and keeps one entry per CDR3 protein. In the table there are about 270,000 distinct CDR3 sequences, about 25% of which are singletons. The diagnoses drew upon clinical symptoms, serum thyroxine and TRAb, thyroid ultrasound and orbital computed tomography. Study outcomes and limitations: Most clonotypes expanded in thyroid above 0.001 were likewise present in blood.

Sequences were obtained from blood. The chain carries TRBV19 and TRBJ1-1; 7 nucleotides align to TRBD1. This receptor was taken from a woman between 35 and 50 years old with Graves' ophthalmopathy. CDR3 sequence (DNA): TGTGCCAGTAGTAGCAGACAGGGACGGAGCACTGAAGCTTTCTTT. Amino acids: CASSSRQGRSTEAFF. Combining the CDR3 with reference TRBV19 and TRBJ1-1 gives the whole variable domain DGGITQSPKYLFRKEGQNVTLSCEQNLNHDAMYWYRQDPGQGLRLIYYSQIVNDFQKGDIAEGYSVSREKKESFPLTVTSAQKNPTAFYLCASSSRQGRSTEAFFGQGTRLTVV.